This T cell receptor (beta chain) emerged from a study of cytomegalovirus exposure and HLA in healthy donors. CDR1 is SGHNT, CDR2 YYREEE, per germline (reference sequence). Trimming at V came to 3 bases and at J to 7 bases, leaving 9 bases not matched to a gene. CDR3 size: 14 residues. Study outcomes and limitations: Several top significant clusters appeared, in a later analysis, to be linked to common viral pathogens. Analysis performed later found more than 15,000 TCR beta sequences associated with HLA alleles at 0.05 false discovery rate.

PCR used 60 Vbeta primers and 13 Jbeta primers. Here immunoSEQ multiplex PCR was the method, and the copy in TCRdb shows in-frame clones only, minus some. Here the sample spans some 90,000 clones, around 80% being singletons. Worth noting for this clone: The antigen is unknown.

This chain links TRBV5-4 with TRBJ2-7; 8 bases are a match to TRBD1. Source material: PBMCs. The source of this sequence is a male donor in good health and CMV-seropositive. CDR3 sequence reads: CASSSRTNRGEQYF. For the CDR3, the DNA is TGTGCCAGCAGCTCCCGGACGAACAGGGGGGAGCAGTACTTC.